The rows below give T cell receptor beta chains drawn from one sample of a study of blood T cell repertoires in COVID-19. TCRdb's copy holds only in-frame clones and misses some; the assay was immunoSEQ multiplex PCR. This table has about 240,000 clones, 82% appearing once. Sequencing was done on a sample of peripheral blood. The receptors were gathered from a woman aged 18-29 years with acute or convalescent COVID-19. Each CDR3 is given with its conserved first and last residue. The D gene is left open where the match is weak. Clone size appears in some rows only: once, few, many, or a class for an expanded clone.

D	V	size	J	CDR3	DNA
NA	TRBV18	NA	TRBJ2-7	CASSPRQDYEQYF	TGTGCCAGCTCACCACGGCAAGACTACGAGCAGTACTTC
NA	TRBV4-2	NA	TRBJ1-6	CASSQVQGNYNSPLHF	TGTGCCAGCAGCCAAGTCCAGGGCAACTATAATTCACCCCTCCACTTT
TRBD1	TRBV5-1	NA	TRBJ2-2	CASSLLARPGGPGTGELFF	TGCGCCAGCAGCTTGTTAGCGCGGCCAGGGGGCCCGGGCACCGGGGAGCTGTTTTTT
TRBD1	TRBV2	NA	TRBJ2-4	CASSNGQALPKNIQYF	TGTGCCAGCAGTAACGGACAGGCCCTCCCCAAAAACATTCAGTACTTC
NA	TRBV27	NA	TRBJ1-2	CASSRNRDWGYTF	TGTGCCAGCAGCCGGAACAGGGATTGGGGCTACACCTTC
TRBD2	TRBV3-1/TRBV3-2	many	TRBJ2-3	CASSQRGLAGVWTDTQYF	TGTGCCAGCAGCCAACGTGGACTAGCGGGAGTCTGGACAGATACGCAGTATTTT
TRBD2	TRBV25-1	NA	TRBJ2-5	CASSRTSGRETQYF	TGTGCCAGCAGTAGGACTAGCGGGAGGGAGACCCAGTACTTC
TRBD2	TRBV11-2	NA	TRBJ2-1	CASSSAGELAGVFNEQFF	TGTGCCAGCAGCTCGGCCGGGGAGTTAGCGGGAGTTTTCAATGAGCAGTTCTTC
NA	TRBV5-6	NA	TRBJ1-1	CASSLDPGRGTEAFF	TGTGCCAGCAGCTTGGATCCGGGTAGGGGCACTGAAGCTTTCTTT
TRBD1	TRBV4-3	NA	TRBJ1-6	CASSQDIVTGGASYNSPLHF	TGCGCCAGCAGCCAAGATATCGTCACAGGGGGCGCCTCCTATAATTCACCCCTCCACTTT
TRBD1	TRBV7-9	NA	TRBJ1-2	CASSPGQGESYGYTF	TGTGCCAGCAGCCCAGGACAGGGGGAGAGCTATGGCTACACCTTC
NA	TRBV24-1	few	TRBJ2-2	CATSPGSGELFF	TGTGCCACCAGTCCAGGGTCCGGGGAGCTGTTTTTT
NA	TRBV3-1/TRBV3-2	NA	TRBJ1-2	CASSAPTVDYGYTF	TGTGCCAGCAGCGCCCCGACAGTGGACTATGGCTACACCTTC
NA	TRBV21-1	NA	TRBJ2-2	CANPNRSAGELFF	TGTGCCAACCCGAACAGATCCGCCGGGGAGCTGTTTTTT
TRBD1	TRBV6-5	NA	TRBJ1-1	CASSYSGQSEAFF	TGTGCCAGCAGTTACTCGGGACAGTCTGAAGCTTTCTTT
NA	TRBV13	NA	TRBJ2-7	CASSPLGGIYEQYF	TGTGCCAGCAGCCCGCTAGGGGGTATCTACGAGCAGTACTTC
NA	TRBV5-5	NA	TRBJ1-4	CASSWGDPNEKLFF	TGTGCCAGCAGCTGGGGGGATCCTAATGAAAAACTGTTTTTT
NA	TRBV11-2	NA	TRBJ2-7	CASNPVGGVMYEQYF	TGTGCCAGCAACCCCGTCGGGGGAGTGATGTACGAGCAGTACTTC
NA	TRBV10-3	NA	TRBJ1-6	CAISESLAAGYNSPLHF	TGTGCCATCAGTGAGTCCCTTGCGGCTGGCTATAATTCACCCCTCCACTTT
TRBD2	TRBV6-5	NA	TRBJ2-7	CASSYSAGEENEQYF	TGTGCCAGCAGTTATAGCGCGGGAGAAGAGAACGAGCAGTACTTC
TRBD2	TRBV29-1	NA	TRBJ2-7	CSAEGRESYEQYF	TGCAGCGCCGAGGGGCGGGAGTCCTACGAGCAGTACTTC
TRBD1	TRBV11-2	NA	TRBJ1-2	CASSFPGQTNYGYTF	TGTGCCAGCAGCTTCCCGGGACAGACGAACTATGGCTACACCTTC
NA	TRBV5-5	once	TRBJ1-2	CASSPGERWIYGYTF	TGTGCCAGCAGCCCAGGAGAGCGGTGGATCTATGGCTACACCTTC
TRBD2	TRBV3-1/TRBV3-2	NA	TRBJ2-7	CASSPTAGTTYEQYF	TGTGCCAGCAGCCCTACTGCCGGGACTACCTACGAGCAGTACTTC
NA	TRBV19	few	TRBJ2-7	CASSMESLFIGEQYF	TGTGCCAGTAGTATGGAGAGCCTCTTTATTGGGGAGCAGTACTTC
TRBD1	TRBV2	NA	TRBJ1-1	CASLGTGSLEAFF	TGTGCCAGCCTAGGGACAGGGTCTCTTGAAGCTTTCTTT
TRBD2	TRBV27	NA	TRBJ2-3	CASSWEGGLAVTDTQYF	TGTGCCAGCAGCTGGGAGGGAGGGCTAGCGGTCACAGATACGCAGTATTTT
NA	TRBV18	once	TRBJ1-2	CASFPGAARDGYTF	TGTGCCAGCTTCCCAGGGGCCGCTCGGGATGGCTACACCTTC
TRBD1	TRBV7-9	NA	TRBJ2-7	CASSLGPPGQGIHEQYF	TGTGCCAGCAGTTTAGGGCCCCCGGGACAGGGAATACACGAGCAGTACTTC
TRBD2	TRBV5-1	NA	TRBJ2-1	CASSLMAGGPGEQFF	TGCGCCAGCAGCTTGATGGCGGGAGGGCCCGGTGAGCAGTTCTTC
NA	TRBV4-3	few	TRBJ2-3	CASSRAGVDTQYF	TGCGCCAGCAGCCGAGCAGGGGTCGATACGCAGTATTTT
NA	TRBV29-1	NA	TRBJ1-3	CSVRQTAGNTIYF	TGCAGCGTTCGACAGACCGCTGGGAACACCATATATTTT
NA	TRBV7-2	NA	TRBJ1-3	CASSLDRGDLGNTIYF	TGTGCCAGCAGCTTAGATCGGGGGGACTTAGGAAACACCATATATTTT
NA	TRBV14	few	TRBJ2-1	CASSQGGQRYTYNEQFF	TGTGCCAGCAGCCAAGGCGGACAGCGCTACACTTACAATGAGCAGTTCTTC
TRBD2	TRBV27	NA	TRBJ2-1	CASSLRTSGRDLSYNEQFF	TGTGCCAGCAGTCTTCGTACTAGCGGGAGAGACCTCTCCTACAATGAGCAGTTCTTC
TRBD2	TRBV24-1	few	TRBJ2-7	CATSDGRTSGYEQYF	TGTGCCACCAGTGATGGCCGGACTAGCGGCTACGAGCAGTACTTC
TRBD1	TRBV27	NA	TRBJ1-4	CASRRDSRLSNEKLFF	TGTGCCAGCAGACGGGACAGCCGTCTTTCTAATGAAAAACTGTTTTTT